Listed here are 25 T cell receptor beta chains from one sample, sequenced in a study of CD8+ T cells in alopecia areata. Isolated RNA was reverse transcribed into cDNA used as the sequencing template. Sequenced by immunoSEQ multiplex PCR; TCRdb stores in-frame clones only, minus some. The top ten clones hold approximately 14% of a sample with over 150,000 clones, 60% of them seen once. Noted treatment: oral pan-JAK inhibitor, 5-10 mg twice daily. Sequenced material: CD4+ T cells sorted from blood, taken at week 24, from a patient treated with tofacitinib. The source of these receptors is a human donor with alopecia areata.

The genes are TRBV7-2 and TRBJ2-7, with a weak D call TRBD2 (6 bases). The CDR3 spans 13 residues. The V gene's germline CDR1 is SGHTA and CDR2 FQGNSA. V lost 4 bases to trimming and J lost 4 bases, with 11 bases between them. The CDR3 sequence is CASSWTIQYEQYF. CDR3 in DNA: TGTGCCAGCAGCTGGACTATACAGTACGAGCAGTACTTC.

The chain recombines TRBV6-5 with TRBJ1-2; D gene ambiguous. V lost 6 bases and J lost 3, with 11 bases in between. The CDR3 totals 13 residues. Germline values: CDR1 MNHEY, CDR2 SVGAGI. Here the CDR3 reads CASSLESHYGYTF. Written as DNA, the CDR3 is TGTGCCAGCAGCCTCGAATCGCACTATGGCTACACCTTC.

DNA for the CDR3: TGTGCCAGCAGATTAGACTGGAACGGGGAGCTGTTTTTT. Translated: CASRLDWNGELFF. The J gene is TRBJ2-2, the V gene TRBV6-5; D is unresolved. Per germline, CDR1 MNHEY and CDR2 SVGAGI. The CDR3 totals 13 residues. V lost 6 bases and J lost 7, with 12 bases in between.

The chain's CDR3 is CASSSDGNLYEQYF. CDR3 DNA sequence: TGTGCCAGCAGCTCGGACGGGAACCTCTACGAGCAGTACTTC. The chain has TRBV6-5 and TRBJ2-7; tentative D call: TRBD2 (5 bases). The V gene lost 6 bases and the J gene lost 3 bases, with 15 bases spanning the gap. The CDR3 is 14 amino acids. The germline gives CDR1 MNHEY, CDR2 SVGAGI.

This clone was detected only once. The J gene is TRBJ1-3, the V gene TRBV5-1, with D possibly being TRBD1 (5 bases). The CDR3 has 15 amino acids. Germline V gene lookup returns CDR1 SGHRS and CDR2 YFSETQ. The V end was cut by 2 bases, the J end by 0 bases, with 9 bases between. The CDR3, as DNA: TGCGCCAGCAGCTTATATGGGGCCTCTGGAAACACCATATATTTT. Protein sequence: CASSLYGASGNTIYF.

The chain couples TRBV19 to TRBJ1-5, with 7 nucleotides matching TRBD1. Germline loops: CDR1 LNHDA, CDR2 SQIVND (reference sequence). The CDR3 is 16 amino acids. V shed 3 bases and J 0 bases; nucleotides not matched to a gene: 5. The CDR3 coding sequence is TGTGCCAGTAGTATCGGAGGGGGCTTTAGCAATCAGCCCCAGCATTTT. Protein product: CASSIGGGFSNQPQHF.

The chain is built from TRBV29-1 and TRBJ2-3; 10 bases map to TRBD2. The trim removed 6 bases at V and 10 bases at J, leaving 10 bases unmatched. The V gene's germline CDR1 is SQVTM and CDR2 ANQGSEA. CDR3 length equals 13 residues. The CDR3 protein is CSVSGGEFYAQYF. CDR3 coding DNA: TGCAGCGTGAGCGGGGGGGAGTTTTACGCGCAGTATTTT.

The chain has TRBV30 and TRBJ2-5, with TRBD1 identical over 8 bases. After removal of 0 bases from V and 6 bases from J, the junction contained 3 bases not matched to a gene. The CDR3 runs to 13 residues. Germline CDR1 GTSNPN, CDR2 SVGIG (reference sequence). CDR3 coding DNA: TGTGCCTGGAGTGTTGGACAGGGAAAGACCCAGTACTTC. It is translated as CAWSVGQGKTQYF.

This clone occurred once. The chain combines TRBV5-6 with TRBJ1-2; D uncertain. The CDR3 consists of 15 residues. The germline V gene encodes CDR1 SGHDT and CDR2 YYEEEE. Trimming left V 1 base short and J 5 bases short, with 15 bases between. CDR3 in DNA: TGTGCCAGCAGCTTGTATCGGGCAGGCTTTTATGGCTACACCTTC. Protein product: CASSLYRAGFYGYTF.

This clone was observed a few times. This chain links TRBV7-9 with TRBJ1-2; 7 bases agree with TRBD1. This CDR3 comprises 15 residues. V lost 4 bases and J lost 8; bases outside the gene matches: 13. Germline CDR1 reads SEHNR; CDR2 reads FQNEAQ (reference sequence). The CDR3 reads CASSSTMTGSVGYTF. In DNA form, the CDR3 reads TGTGCCAGCAGCTCGACAATGACAGGGAGCGTCGGCTACACCTTC.

This chain uses TRBV18 with TRBJ2-3, with TRBD2 matching 10 bases. This CDR3 comprises 15 residues. J was trimmed by 4 bases and V by 2 bases; bases with no gene match: 3. The germline gives CDR1 KGHSH, CDR2 LQKENI. The CDR3 loop is CASSPRSGGADTQYF. CDR3 coding DNA: TGTGCCAGCTCACCAAGGAGCGGGGGGGCAGATACGCAGTATTTT.

CDR3 bases: TGTGCCAGCAATGACAGGGTTAGTCAGCCCCAGCATTTT. This gives the protein CASNDRVSQPQHF. The J gene is TRBJ1-5, the V gene TRBV2; 7 nucleotides line up with TRBD1. The length of the CDR3 is 13 residues. Trimming took 7 bases from V and 6 from J; bases not matched to a gene: 6. Germline values: CDR1 SNHLY, CDR2 FYNNEI.

The chain joins TRBV7-9 to TRBJ2-3; D call uncertain. This CDR3 comprises 15 residues. Germline assignment: CDR1 SEHNR and CDR2 FQNEAQ (reference sequence). V lost 1 base, J lost 2 bases, and 10 bases lay in between. CDR3 coding DNA: TGTGCCAGCAGCTTAGATTTAGCCCTCACAGATACGCAGTATTTT. It is translated as CASSLDLALTDTQYF.

V and J are TRBV25-1 and TRBJ2-4; 7 bases agree with TRBD1. Trimming cost V 10 bases and J 5 bases; bases outside gene matches: 11. This CDR3 is built from 14 residues. Germline V gene sequence: CDR1 MGHDK, CDR2 SYGVNS. The CDR3 DNA reads as TGTGCCACCCGACCGCCAGGACAGGAAAACATTCAGTACTTC. It codes for CATRPPGQENIQYF.

The rearrangement uses TRBV29-1 and TRBJ1-1, with D perhaps TRBD1 (6 bases). CDR3 length: 13 residues. The germline V gene encodes CDR1 SQVTM and CDR2 ANQGSEA. The V and J ends lost 7 bases and 3 bases respectively, with 15 bases between them. The DNA of the CDR3 is TGCAGCGCCTCATGGGGGCGCGACACTGAAGCTTTCTTT. Translating it yields CSASWGRDTEAFF.

This CDR3 is CASSPAGNTGELFF. The CDR3 bases are TGTGCCAGCAGTCCCGCAGGGAACACCGGGGAGCTGTTTTTT. This chain joins TRBV25-1 and TRBJ2-2; D call uncertain. V was clipped by 5 bases and J by 1 base, with 8 bases between them. The CDR3 has 14 amino acids. Germline loops: CDR1 MGHDK, CDR2 SYGVNS.

The chain has TRBV29-1 and TRBJ1-4; 7 bases align to TRBD1. The ends lost 6 bases at V and 4 bases at J; junction bases unmatched: 5. In germline, CDR1 is SQVTM, CDR2 ANQGSEA. The CDR3 has 13 amino acids. The DNA of the CDR3 is TGCAGCGTAAAGACAGGGAGTAATGAAAAACTGTTTTTT. It translates to CSVKTGSNEKLFF.

The chain has TRBV5-1 and TRBJ2-5; 7 bases are a match to TRBD1. The CDR3 runs to 15 residues. Per germline, CDR1 SGHRS and CDR2 YFSETQ. The trim removed 4 bases at V and 4 bases at J, leaving 10 bases unmatched. CDR3 loop: CASSIRQGIRETQYF. The CDR3 nucleotides read TGCGCCAGCAGCATCCGACAGGGTATCAGAGAGACCCAGTACTTC.

In its sample, this clone was seen a few times. The V and J genes are TRBV5-4 and TRBJ2-7, with 8 bases matching TRBD2. V lost 4 bases and J lost 7; bases outside the gene matches: 25. Germline V gene sequence: CDR1 SGHNT, CDR2 YYREEE (reference sequence). The CDR3 sequence is 19 residues long. This CDR3 is CASSPKKSRGLAGPGEQYF. CDR3 nucleotides: TGTGCCAGCAGCCCAAAGAAGAGCCGCGGGCTAGCGGGTCCGGGAGAGCAGTACTTC.

This sequence joins TRBV30 and TRBJ1-1; D not certain. The germline V gene has CDR1 GTSNPN and CDR2 SVGIG (reference sequence). The CDR3 totals 13 residues. V lost 3 bases to trimming and J lost 0 bases, with 8 bases between them. CDR3 region: CAWRKYMNTEAFF. The CDR3 coding sequence is TGTGCCTGGAGGAAGTACATGAACACTGAAGCTTTCTTT.

This chain uses TRBV9 with TRBJ2-7; 7 bases agree with TRBD1. V lost 0 bases, J lost 1 base, and 4 bases stayed unmatched. Looked up from germline, CDR1 is SGDLS and CDR2 is YYNGEE. The CDR3 is made up of 15 amino acids. The DNA of the CDR3 is TGTGCCAGCAGCGTAGGACAGGGAACTTCCTACGAGCAGTACTTC. Encoded protein: CASSVGQGTSYEQYF.

V usage is TRBV30 and J usage is TRBJ1-6, with 10 bases lining up with TRBD1. Germline loops: CDR1 GTSNPN, CDR2 SVGIG (reference sequence). The CDR3 loop spans 16 amino acids. J was trimmed by 7 bases and V by 0 bases; bases with no gene match: 6. CDR3 in amino acids: CAWSVLWGQGNSPLHF. CDR3 coding DNA: TGTGCCTGGAGTGTACTGTGGGGACAGGGGAATTCACCCCTCCACTTT.

This sequence joins TRBV6-6 and TRBJ2-7; TRBD2 aligns across 9 bases. Germline V gene sequence: CDR1 MNHNY, CDR2 SVGAGI (reference sequence). CDR3 length equals 15 residues. After removal of 6 bases from V and 2 bases from J, the junction contained 8 bases not matched to a gene. The CDR3, as DNA: TGTGCCAGCAGCCTACCGACTAGCGGAACCTACGAGCAGTACTTC. Its translation is CASSLPTSGTYEQYF.

This clone showed up just once. This sequence joins TRBV30 and TRBJ2-7; no clear D gene. Trimming removed 0 bases at V and 2 bases at J, with 8 bases between. This CDR3 is built from 13 residues. Germline CDR1 is GTSNPN and CDR2 is SVGIG (reference sequence). CDR3 bases: TGTGCCTGGAGTGTAGGCGGCCCCTACGAGCAGTACTTC. Translating gives CAWSVGGPYEQYF.

J is TRBJ1-2 and V is TRBV13; a weak D match, TRBD1 (5 bases). V shed 3 bases and J shed 3 bases, with 8 bases lying between them. CDR1 is PRHDT and CDR2 is FYEKMQ in the germline V gene (reference sequence). CDR3 size: 13 residues. CDR3 in DNA: TGTGCCAGCAGCTTTCAAGGGGACTATGGCTACACCTTC. The encoded protein is CASSFQGDYGYTF.